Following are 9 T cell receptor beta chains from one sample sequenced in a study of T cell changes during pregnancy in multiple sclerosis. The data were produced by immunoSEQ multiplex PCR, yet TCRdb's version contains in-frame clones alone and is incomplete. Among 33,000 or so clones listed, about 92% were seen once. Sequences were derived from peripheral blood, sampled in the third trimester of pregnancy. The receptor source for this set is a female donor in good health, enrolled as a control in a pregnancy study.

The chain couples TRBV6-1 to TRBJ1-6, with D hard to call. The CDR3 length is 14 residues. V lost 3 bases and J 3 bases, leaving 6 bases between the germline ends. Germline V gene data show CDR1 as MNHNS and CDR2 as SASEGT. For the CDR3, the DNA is TGTGCCAGCAGTGAGAGGGACTATAATTCACCCCTCCACTTT. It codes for CASSERDYNSPLHF.

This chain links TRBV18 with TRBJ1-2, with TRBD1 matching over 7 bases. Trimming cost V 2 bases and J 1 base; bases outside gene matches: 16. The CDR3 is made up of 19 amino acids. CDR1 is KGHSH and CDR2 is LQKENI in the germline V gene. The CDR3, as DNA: TGTGCCAGCTCACCAACTACGACATCCCGGGACAGACGTAACTATGGCTACACCTTC. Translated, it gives CASSPTTTSRDRRNYGYTF.

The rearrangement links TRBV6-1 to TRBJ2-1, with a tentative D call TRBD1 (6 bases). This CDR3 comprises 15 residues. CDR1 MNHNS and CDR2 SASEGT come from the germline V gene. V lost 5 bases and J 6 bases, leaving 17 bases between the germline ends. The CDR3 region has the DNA TGTGCCAGCAGTCTCCGAACAGGGCTAGGCAATGAGCAGTTCTTC. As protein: CASSLRTGLGNEQFF.

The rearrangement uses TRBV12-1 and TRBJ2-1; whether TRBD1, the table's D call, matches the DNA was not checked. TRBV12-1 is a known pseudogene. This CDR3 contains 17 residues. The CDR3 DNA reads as TGTGCCAGCAGCTTTGTATTAGGTCAGGGCGTCGGGTATGAGCAGTTCTTC. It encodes CASSFVLGQGVGYEQFF.

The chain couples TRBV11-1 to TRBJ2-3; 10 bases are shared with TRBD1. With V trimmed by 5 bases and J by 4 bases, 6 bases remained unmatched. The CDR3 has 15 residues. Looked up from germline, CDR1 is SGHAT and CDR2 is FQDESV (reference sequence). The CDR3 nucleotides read TGTGCCAGCAGCCTCGGGACAGGGGAGGCAGATACGCAGTATTTT. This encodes CASSLGTGEADTQYF.

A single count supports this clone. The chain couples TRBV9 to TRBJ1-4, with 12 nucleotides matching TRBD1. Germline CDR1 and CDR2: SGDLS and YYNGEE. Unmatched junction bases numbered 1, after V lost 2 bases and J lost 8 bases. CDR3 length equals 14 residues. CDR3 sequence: CASSVGTGGEKLFF. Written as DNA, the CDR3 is TGTGCCAGCAGCGTCGGGACAGGGGGCGAAAAACTGTTTTTT.

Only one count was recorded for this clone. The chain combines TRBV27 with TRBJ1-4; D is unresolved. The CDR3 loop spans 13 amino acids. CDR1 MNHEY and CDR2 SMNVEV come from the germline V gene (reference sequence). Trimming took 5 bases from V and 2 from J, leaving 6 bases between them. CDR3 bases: TGTGCCAGCAGTAGCGGGACTAATGAAAAACTGTTTTTT. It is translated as CASSSGTNEKLFF.

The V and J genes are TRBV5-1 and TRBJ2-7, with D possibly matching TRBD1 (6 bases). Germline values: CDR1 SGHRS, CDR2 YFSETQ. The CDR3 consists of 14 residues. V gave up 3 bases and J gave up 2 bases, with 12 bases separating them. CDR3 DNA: TGCGCCAGCAGCTCCAACAGGGCCGCCTACGAGCAGTACTTC. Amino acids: CASSSNRAAYEQYF. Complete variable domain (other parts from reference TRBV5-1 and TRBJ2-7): KAGVTQTPRYLIKTRGQQVTLSCSPISGHRSVSWYQQTPGQGLQFLFEYFSETQRNKGNFPGRFSGRQFSNSRSEMNVSTLELGDSALYLCASSSNRAAYEQYFGPGTRLTVT.

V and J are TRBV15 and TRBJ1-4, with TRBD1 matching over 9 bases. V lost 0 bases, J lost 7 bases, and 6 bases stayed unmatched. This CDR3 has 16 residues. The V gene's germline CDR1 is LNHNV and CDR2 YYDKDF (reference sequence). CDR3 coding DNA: TGTGCCACCAGCAGAGATTCCGGGACAGGGCCTGAAAAACTGTTTTTT. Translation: CATSRDSGTGPEKLFF.